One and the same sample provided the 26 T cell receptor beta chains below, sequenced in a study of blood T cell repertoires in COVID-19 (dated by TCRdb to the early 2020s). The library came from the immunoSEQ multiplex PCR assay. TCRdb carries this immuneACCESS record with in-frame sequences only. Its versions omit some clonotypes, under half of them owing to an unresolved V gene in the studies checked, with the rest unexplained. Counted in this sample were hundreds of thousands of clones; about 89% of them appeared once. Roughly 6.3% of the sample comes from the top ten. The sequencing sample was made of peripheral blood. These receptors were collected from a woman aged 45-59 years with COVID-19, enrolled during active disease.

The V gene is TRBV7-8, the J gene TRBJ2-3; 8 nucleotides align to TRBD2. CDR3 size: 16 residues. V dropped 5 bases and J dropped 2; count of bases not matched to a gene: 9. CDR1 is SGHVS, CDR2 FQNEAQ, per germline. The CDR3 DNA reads TGTGCCAGCAGCCCGCGGGGTAGCGGGGCCACAGATACGCAGTATTTT. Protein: CASSPRGSGATDTQYF. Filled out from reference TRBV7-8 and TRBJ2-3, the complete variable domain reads GAGVSQSPRYKVAKRGQDVALRCDPISGHVSLFWYQQALGQGPEFLTYFQNEAQLDKSGLPSDRFFAERPEGSVSTLKIQRTQQEDSAVYLCASSPRGSGATDTQYFGPGTRLTVL.

Here the CDR3 DNA reads TGCGCCAGCAGACAGAGAAGGTCCGGGGAGCTGTTTTTT. Translated: CASRQRRSGELFF. The gene calls are TRBV4-1 and TRBJ2-2; no definite D call. The length of the CDR3 is 13 residues. Germline V gene lookup returns CDR1 MGHRA and CDR2 YSYEKL. Trimming pared 6 bases from V and 6 bases from J, leaving 11 bases between.

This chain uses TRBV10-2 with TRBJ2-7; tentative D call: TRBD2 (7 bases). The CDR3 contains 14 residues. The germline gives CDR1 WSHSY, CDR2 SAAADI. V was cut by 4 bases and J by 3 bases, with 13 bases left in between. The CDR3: CASSGGGHDYEQYF. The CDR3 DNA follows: TGCGCCAGCAGTGGGGGGGGACATGACTACGAGCAGTACTTC.

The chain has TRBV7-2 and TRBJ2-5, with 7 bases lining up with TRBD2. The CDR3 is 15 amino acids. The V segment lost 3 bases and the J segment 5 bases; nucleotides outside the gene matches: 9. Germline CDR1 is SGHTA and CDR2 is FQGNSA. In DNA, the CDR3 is TGTGCCAGCAGCTTCTCGCGGGCTAGCGGTGAGACCCAGTACTTC. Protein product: CASSFSRASGETQYF.

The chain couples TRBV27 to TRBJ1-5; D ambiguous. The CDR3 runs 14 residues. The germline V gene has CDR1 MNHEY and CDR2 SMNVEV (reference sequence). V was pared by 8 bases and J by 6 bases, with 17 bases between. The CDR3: CASRIGQAGQPQHF. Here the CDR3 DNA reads TGTGCCAGCCGCATTGGGCAGGCTGGTCAGCCCCAGCATTTT.

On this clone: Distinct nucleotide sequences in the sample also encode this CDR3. The CDR3 coding sequence is TGTGCCAGCTCTAGGGGCTCTGGAAACACCATATATTTT. Its translation is CASSRGSGNTIYF. This chain connects TRBV6-5 to TRBJ1-3, with a possible D match to TRBD1 (5 bases). Trimming took off 8 bases at V and 0 bases at J, with 8 bases between the two ends. This CDR3 contains 13 residues. CDR1 is MNHEY, CDR2 SVGAGI, per germline.

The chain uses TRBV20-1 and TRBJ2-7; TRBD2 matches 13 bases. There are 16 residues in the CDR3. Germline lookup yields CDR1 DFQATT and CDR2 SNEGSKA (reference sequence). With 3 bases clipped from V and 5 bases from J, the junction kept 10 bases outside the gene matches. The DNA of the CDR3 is TGCAGTGCTAGTGCCTCGGGACTAGCGGGGCGGGACGAGCAGTACTTC. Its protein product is CSASASGLAGRDEQYF.

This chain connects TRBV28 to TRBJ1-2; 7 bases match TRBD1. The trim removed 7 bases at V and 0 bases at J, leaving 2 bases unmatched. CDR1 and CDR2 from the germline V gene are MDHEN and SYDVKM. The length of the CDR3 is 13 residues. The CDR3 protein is CASNGQANYGYTF. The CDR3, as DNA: TGTGCCAGCAACGGACAGGCTAACTATGGCTACACCTTC.

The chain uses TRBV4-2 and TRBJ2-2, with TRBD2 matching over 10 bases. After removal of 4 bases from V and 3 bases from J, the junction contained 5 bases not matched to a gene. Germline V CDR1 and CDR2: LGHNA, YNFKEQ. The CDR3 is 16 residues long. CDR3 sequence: CASSPLSGRDTGELFF. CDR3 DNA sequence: TGTGCCAGCAGCCCCCTAAGCGGGAGGGACACCGGGGAGCTGTTTTTT.

The CDR3 protein is CASSLLGQGASQGRQYF. The DNA of the CDR3 is TGTGCCAGCAGCTTACTCGGACAGGGGGCTTCCCAGGGCCGGCAGTACTTC. The chain links TRBV7-3 to TRBJ2-7; 11 bases are shared with TRBD1. The CDR3 runs to 17 residues. Trimming at V came to 2 bases and at J to 9 bases, leaving 15 bases not matched to a gene. Germline V gives CDR1 SGHTA, CDR2 FQGTGA. The variable domain in full, with the rest retrieved from reference TRBV7-3 and TRBJ2-7, is GAGVSQTPSNKVTEKGKYVELRCDPISGHTALYWYRQSLGQGPEFLIYFQGTGAADDSGLPNDRFFAVRPEGSVSTLKIQRTERGDSAVYLCASSLLGQGASQGRQYFGPGTRLTVT.

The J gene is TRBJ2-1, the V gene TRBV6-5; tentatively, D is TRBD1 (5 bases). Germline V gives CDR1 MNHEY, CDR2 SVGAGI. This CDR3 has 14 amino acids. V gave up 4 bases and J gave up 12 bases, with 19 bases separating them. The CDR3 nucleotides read TGTGCCAGCAGTTCCAATAGAGGCCCTCAGGGGCAGTTCTTC. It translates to CASSSNRGPQGQFF.

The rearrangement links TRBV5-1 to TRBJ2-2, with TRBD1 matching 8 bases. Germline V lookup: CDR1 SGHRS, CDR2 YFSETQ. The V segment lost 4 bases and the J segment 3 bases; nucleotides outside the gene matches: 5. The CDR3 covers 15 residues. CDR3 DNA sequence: TGCGCCAGCAGCAACAGGGGGTTTGACACCGGGGAGCTGTTTTTT. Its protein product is CASSNRGFDTGELFF.

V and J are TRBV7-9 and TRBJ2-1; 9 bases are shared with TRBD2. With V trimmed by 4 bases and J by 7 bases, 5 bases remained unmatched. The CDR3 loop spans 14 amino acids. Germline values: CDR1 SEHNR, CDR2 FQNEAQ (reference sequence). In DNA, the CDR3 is TGTGCCAGCAGCTCCGGCGGGAGGGCTAATGAGCAGTTCTTC. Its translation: CASSSGGRANEQFF.

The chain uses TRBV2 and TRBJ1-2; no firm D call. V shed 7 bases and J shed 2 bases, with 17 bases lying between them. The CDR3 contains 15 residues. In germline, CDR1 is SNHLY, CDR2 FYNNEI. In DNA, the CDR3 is TGTGCCAGCATGGGCGTGGCCGGTGAAAACTATGGCTACACCTTC. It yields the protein CASMGVAGENYGYTF. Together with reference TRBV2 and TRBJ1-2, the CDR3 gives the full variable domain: EPEVTQTPSHQVTQMGQEVILRCVPISNHLYFYWYRQILGQKVEFLVSFYNNEISEKSEIFDDQFSVERPDGSNFTLKIRSTKLEDSAMYFCASMGVAGENYGYTFGSGTRLTVV.

CDR3 in amino acids: CASSDLTGRPAYEQYF. The CDR3 bases are TGTGCCAGCAGCGACCTGACAGGGCGCCCGGCCTACGAGCAGTACTTC. The V call is TRBV9, the J call TRBJ2-7; TRBD1 aligns across 7 bases. The CDR3 length is 16 residues. CDR1 is SGDLS and CDR2 is YYNGEE in the germline V gene. V dropped 3 bases and J dropped 2; count of bases not matched to a gene: 11.

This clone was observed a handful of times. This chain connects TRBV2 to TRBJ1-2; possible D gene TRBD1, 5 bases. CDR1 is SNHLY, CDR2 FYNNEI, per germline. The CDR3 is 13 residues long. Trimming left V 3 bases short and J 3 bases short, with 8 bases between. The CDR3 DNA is TGTGCCAGCAGTGAGGAGGGGTACTATGGCTACACCTTC. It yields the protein CASSEEGYYGYTF. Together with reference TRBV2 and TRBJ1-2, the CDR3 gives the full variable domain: EPEVTQTPSHQVTQMGQEVILRCVPISNHLYFYWYRQILGQKVEFLVSFYNNEISEKSEIFDDQFSVERPDGSNFTLKIRSTKLEDSAMYFCASSEEGYYGYTFGSGTRLTVV.

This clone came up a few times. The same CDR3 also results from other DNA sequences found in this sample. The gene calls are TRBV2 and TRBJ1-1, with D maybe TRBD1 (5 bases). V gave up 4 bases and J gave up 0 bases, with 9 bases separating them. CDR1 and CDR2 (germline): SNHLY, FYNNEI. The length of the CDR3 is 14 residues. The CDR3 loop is CASSGQGLNTEAFF. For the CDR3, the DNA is TGTGCCAGCAGTGGGCAGGGTCTGAACACTGAAGCTTTCTTT.

The CDR3 DNA follows: TGCGCCAGCAGCTCCGACAAGAACTATGGCTACACCTTC. This encodes CASSSDKNYGYTF. The genes are TRBV5-1 and TRBJ1-2; D gene uncertain. The germline V gene encodes CDR1 SGHRS and CDR2 YFSETQ. Deletions cut 3 bases from V and 2 bases from J, with 8 bases between. The length of the CDR3 is 13 residues.

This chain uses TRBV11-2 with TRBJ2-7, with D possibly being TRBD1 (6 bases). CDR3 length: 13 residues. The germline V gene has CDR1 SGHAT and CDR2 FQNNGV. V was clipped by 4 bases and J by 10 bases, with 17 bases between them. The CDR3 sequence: CASSSDSFFTQYF. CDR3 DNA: TGTGCCAGCAGCTCGGACAGTTTTTTTACCCAGTACTTC.

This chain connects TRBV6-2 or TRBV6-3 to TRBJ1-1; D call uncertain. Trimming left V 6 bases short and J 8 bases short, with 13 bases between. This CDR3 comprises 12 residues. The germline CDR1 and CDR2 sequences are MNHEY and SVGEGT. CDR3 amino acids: CASSSPGPEAFF. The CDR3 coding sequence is TGTGCCAGCAGCTCCCCTGGCCCGGAAGCTTTCTTT.

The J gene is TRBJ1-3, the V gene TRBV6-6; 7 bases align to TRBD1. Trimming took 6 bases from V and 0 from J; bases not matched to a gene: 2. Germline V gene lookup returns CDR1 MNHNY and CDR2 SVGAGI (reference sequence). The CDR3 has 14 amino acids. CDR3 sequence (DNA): TGTGCCAGCAGGAAGGGGGCCTCTGGAAACACCATATATTTT. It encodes CASRKGASGNTIYF.

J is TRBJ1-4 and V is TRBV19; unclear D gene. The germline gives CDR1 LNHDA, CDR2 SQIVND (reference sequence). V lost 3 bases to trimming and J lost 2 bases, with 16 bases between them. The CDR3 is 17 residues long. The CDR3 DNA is TGTGCCAGTAGTATGCCGGGGAAAGCATACACTAATGAAAAACTGTTTTTT. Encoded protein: CASSMPGKAYTNEKLFF.

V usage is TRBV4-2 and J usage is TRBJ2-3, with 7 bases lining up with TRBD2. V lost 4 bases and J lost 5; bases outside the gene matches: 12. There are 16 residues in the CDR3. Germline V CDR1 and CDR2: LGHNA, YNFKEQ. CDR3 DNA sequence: TGTGCCAGCAGCCTCTTTAGGGCGGGAGATCAAGATACGCAGTATTTT. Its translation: CASSLFRAGDQDTQYF.

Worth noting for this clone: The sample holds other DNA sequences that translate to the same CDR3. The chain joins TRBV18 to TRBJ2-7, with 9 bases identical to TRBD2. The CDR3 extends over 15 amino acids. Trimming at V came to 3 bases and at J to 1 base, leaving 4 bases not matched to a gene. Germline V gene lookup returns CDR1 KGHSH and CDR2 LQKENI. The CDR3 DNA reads TGTGCCAGCTCACCTCTAGCGGGAAGTTCCTACGAGCAGTACTTC. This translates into CASSPLAGSSYEQYF.

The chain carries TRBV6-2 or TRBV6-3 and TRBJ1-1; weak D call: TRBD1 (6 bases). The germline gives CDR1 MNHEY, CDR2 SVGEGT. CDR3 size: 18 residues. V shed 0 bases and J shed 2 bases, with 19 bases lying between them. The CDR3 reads CASSYSPRRTARNTEAFF. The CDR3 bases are TGTGCCAGCAGTTACTCGCCCCGTAGGACAGCTCGAAACACTGAAGCTTTCTTT.

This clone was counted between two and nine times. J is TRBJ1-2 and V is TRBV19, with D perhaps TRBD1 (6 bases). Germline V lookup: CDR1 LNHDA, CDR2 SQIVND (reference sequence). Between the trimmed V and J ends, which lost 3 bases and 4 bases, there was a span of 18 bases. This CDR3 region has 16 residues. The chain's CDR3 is CASSIMSWGQSYGYTF. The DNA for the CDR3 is TGTGCCAGTAGTATCATGTCGTGGGGACAATCCTATGGCTACACCTTC. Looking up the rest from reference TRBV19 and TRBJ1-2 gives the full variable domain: DGGITQSPKYLFRKEGQNVTLSCEQNLNHDAMYWYRQDPGQGLRLIYYSQIVNDFQKGDIAEGYSVSREKKESFPLTVTSAQKNPTAFYLCASSIMSWGQSYGYTFGSGTRLTVV.